The clone carrying this T cell receptor beta chain was picked up many times. The antigen remains unidentified. TCR beta CDR3 regions were amplified from RNA transcripts. Primed by the HTBI set, a first-round RT-PCR was run on the TCR CDR3. TCRdb re-analysed the multiplex PCR reads in MiXCR, keeping a single row per CDR3 protein. The sample has around 420,000 distinct CDR3 sequences; 15% to 17% are singletons. It was uncontrolled infection, other autoimmune disease, pregnancy or lactation that excluded patients. This record belongs to a study of T cells in Graves' hyperthyroidism and ophthalmopathy. Study-wide background: The authors collected peripheral blood at initial diagnosis, before any treatment. Overall study findings and caveats: In blood, most of the thyroid clonotypes expanded above 0.001 were also present. Ophthalmopathy was predicted by the model a median of 6.5 months ahead of onset.

V shed 7 bases and J shed 8 bases, with 20 bases lying between them. This CDR3 contains 14 residues. Per germline, CDR1 MNHNS and CDR2 SASEGT. Specimen: blood. This chain uses TRBV6-1 with TRBJ1-2, with D perhaps TRBD1 (6 bases). The receptor was derived from a woman under 30 with Graves' hyperthyroidism. This chain's CDR3 is CASTKTLGQTGYTF. CDR3 bases: TGTGCCAGCACCAAAACCCTTGGACAGACGGGCTACACCTTC.